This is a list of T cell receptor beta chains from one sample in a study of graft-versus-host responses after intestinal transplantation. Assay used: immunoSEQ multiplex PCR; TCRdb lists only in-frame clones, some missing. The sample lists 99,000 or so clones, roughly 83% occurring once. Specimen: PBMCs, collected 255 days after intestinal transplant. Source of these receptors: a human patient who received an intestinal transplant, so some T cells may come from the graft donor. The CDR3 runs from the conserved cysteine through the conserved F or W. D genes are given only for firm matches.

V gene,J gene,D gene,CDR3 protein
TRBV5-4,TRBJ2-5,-,CASSSVQGSGETQYF
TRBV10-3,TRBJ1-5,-,CAISSGLGSNQPQHF
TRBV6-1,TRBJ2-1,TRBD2,CASSESAGGPYEQFF
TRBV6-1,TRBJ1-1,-,CASSENRLNTEAFF
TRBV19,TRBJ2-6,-,CASSIDSSSGANVLTF
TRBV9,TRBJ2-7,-,CASSVGPGLPYEQYF
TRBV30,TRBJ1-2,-,CAERRTGKAGGYTF
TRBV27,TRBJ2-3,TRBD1,CASSFYDRETDTQYF
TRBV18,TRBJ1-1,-,CASSPRAPAQGAGVNTEAFF
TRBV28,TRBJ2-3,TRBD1,CASRTGQGETDTQYF
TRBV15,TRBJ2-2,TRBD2,CATSRDRGGPGTGELFF